The present T cell receptor beta chain was sequenced within a study of T cell repertoires in cytomegalovirus infection. Looking at the study overall: Carrying CMV and the relevant HLA type showed in public TCR beta signatures. Findings of the study overall: HLA-C-restricted, CMV-specific TCR beta clonotypes were dominant ex vivo.

Comment on this clonotype: Antigen: not known.

TCRdb re-called the reads through MiXCR, storing one row per CDR3 protein. The sample has some 400,000 distinct CDR3 sequences, approximately 31% seen once. The CDR3 extends over 16 amino acids. Between the trimmed V and J ends, which lost 2 bases and 5 bases, there was a span of 19 bases. Germline lookup yields CDR1 KGHSH and CDR2 LQKENI. This chain uses TRBV18 with TRBJ2-7; TRBD2 might be the D (7 bases). Sequenced input: PBMCs. This receptor was taken from a human donor in good health (CMV status not recorded). Some clones in this sample may be carry-over from other donors' samples. The CDR3 loop reads CASSPSPRGGIDEQYF. In DNA form, the CDR3 reads TGTGCCAGCTCACCAAGCCCGAGGGGGGGTATCGACGAGCAGTACTTC.